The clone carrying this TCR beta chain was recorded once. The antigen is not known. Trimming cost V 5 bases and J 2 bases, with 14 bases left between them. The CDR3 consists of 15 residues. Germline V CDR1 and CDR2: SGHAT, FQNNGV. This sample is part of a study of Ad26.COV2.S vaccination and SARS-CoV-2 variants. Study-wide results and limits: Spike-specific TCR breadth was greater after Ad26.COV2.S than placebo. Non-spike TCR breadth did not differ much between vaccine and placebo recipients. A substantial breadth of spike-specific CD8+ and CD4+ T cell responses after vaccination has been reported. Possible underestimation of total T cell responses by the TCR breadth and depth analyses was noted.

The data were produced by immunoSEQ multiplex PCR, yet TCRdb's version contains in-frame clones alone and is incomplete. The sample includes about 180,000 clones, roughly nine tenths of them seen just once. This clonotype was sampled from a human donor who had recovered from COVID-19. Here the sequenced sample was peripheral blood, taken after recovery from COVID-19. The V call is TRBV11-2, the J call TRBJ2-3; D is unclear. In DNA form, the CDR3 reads TGTGCCAGCAGCCGGCAGGAACCGGCCACAGATACGCAGTATTTT. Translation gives CASSRQEPATDTQYF.